These 30 T cell receptor beta chains originate from one sample sequenced in a study of blood T cell repertoires in COVID-19. Sequencing used immunoSEQ multiplex PCR; TCRdb keeps in-frame clones, though not all of them. The sample includes more than 150,000 clones, 75% to 90% of them seen just once. Sequencing was performed on peripheral blood. Receptor source: a woman in her forties with acute or convalescent COVID-19.

The chain combines TRBV12-3 or TRBV12-4 with TRBJ2-7, with a tentative D call TRBD1 (6 bases). Trimming left V 6 bases short and J 5 bases short, with 14 bases between. There are 13 residues in the CDR3. The CDR3 coding sequence is TGTGCCAGCAGGACGGGACATCAGGACGAGCAGTACTTC. Its translation is CASRTGHQDEQYF.

The rearrangement uses TRBV20-1 and TRBJ2-7; 8 bases line up with TRBD2. This CDR3 contains 11 residues. The germline V gene encodes CDR1 DFQATT and CDR2 SNEGSKA (reference sequence). V was clipped by 5 bases and J by 5 bases; unmatched bases: 2. Here the CDR3 reads CSAQTSDEQYF. The CDR3 bases are TGCAGTGCTCAGACTAGCGACGAGCAGTACTTC.

The chain links TRBV7-9 to TRBJ1-2, with D perhaps matching TRBD1 (6 bases). Between the trimmed V and J ends, which lost 5 bases and 5 bases, there was a span of 12 bases. Germline CDR1 is SEHNR and CDR2 is FQNEAQ (reference sequence). This CDR3 region has 13 residues. Here the CDR3 reads CASSADSFYGYTF. The CDR3 DNA follows: TGTGCCAGCAGCGCGGACAGCTTTTATGGCTACACCTTC.

The V call is TRBV6-4, the J call TRBJ2-1, with 8 bases matching TRBD2. The ends lost 2 bases at V and 6 bases at J; junction bases unmatched: 9. Germline-derived CDR1 and CDR2 are MRHNA and SNTAGT. CDR3 length: 16 residues. The CDR3 DNA sequence: TGTGCCAGCAGTGACGGGGAGCGGGAGCTCAGCAATGAGCAGTTCTTC. It codes for CASSDGERELSNEQFF.

This clone has just one count. CDR3 coding DNA: TGTGCCAGCTCATCGGTAGGGGGCGCCTCCGGGGAGCTGTTTTTT. This encodes CASSSVGGASGELFF. V and J are TRBV18 and TRBJ2-2; TRBD1 agrees at 7 bases. Germline V CDR1 and CDR2: KGHSH, LQKENI. V lost 5 bases to trimming and J lost 6 bases; unmatched junction nucleotides: 9. CDR3 length: 15 amino acids.

The chain combines TRBV4-2 with TRBJ2-4; 7 bases align to TRBD2. The CDR3 length is 17 residues. Germline CDR1 reads LGHNA; CDR2 reads YNFKEQ. The ends lost 0 bases at V and 3 bases at J; junction bases unmatched: 8. The CDR3 DNA follows: TGTGCCAGCAGCCAAGATCGGGCGGGAGAAGGCAAAAACATTCAGTACTTC. It codes for CASSQDRAGEGKNIQYF.

This clone was observed once. CDR3 DNA sequence: TGCGCCAGCAGTACTGCCGGACAAATTAATCAGCCCCAGCATTTT. Residues: CASSTAGQINQPQHF. V and J are TRBV4-1 and TRBJ1-5, with D maybe TRBD1 (5 bases). The germline V gene has CDR1 MGHRA and CDR2 YSYEKL. The V end lost 6 bases, the J end lost 4 bases, and 16 bases lay between the germline ends. The CDR3 is 15 amino acids.

This chain uses TRBV30 with TRBJ1-6; the match to TRBD1 covers 8 bases. CDR1 GTSNPN and CDR2 SVGIG come from the germline V gene (reference sequence). CDR3 size: 16 residues. Germline trimming cut 4 bases from V and 3 bases from J; bases unmatched to any gene: 8. CDR3 in DNA: TGTGCCTGGAAACTTCCCGGGACAGGCTATAATTCACCCCTCCACTTT. It translates to CAWKLPGTGYNSPLHF.

The chain couples TRBV25-1 to TRBJ2-1; D is unclear. Germline V lookup: CDR1 MGHDK, CDR2 SYGVNS. V was trimmed by 5 bases and J by 0 bases, leaving 14 bases between them. This CDR3 comprises 16 residues. Written as DNA, the CDR3 is TGTGCCAGCAGTAAGCAATACGCAAGCTCCTACAATGAGCAGTTCTTC. Its translation: CASSKQYASSYNEQFF.

The J gene is TRBJ1-5, the V gene TRBV15, with 8 bases lining up with TRBD1. The germline gives CDR1 LNHNV, CDR2 YYDKDF (reference sequence). V dropped 1 base and J dropped 5; count of bases not matched to a gene: 4. This CDR3 is built from 15 residues. CDR3 amino acids: CATSRGGQGHQPQHF. The CDR3 nucleotides read TGTGCCACCAGCAGAGGAGGACAGGGACATCAGCCCCAGCATTTT.

The chain recombines TRBV5-1 with TRBJ2-2; D remains unclear. The V gene lost 7 bases and the J gene lost 4 bases, with 14 bases spanning the gap. From germline, CDR1 is SGHRS and CDR2 YFSETQ. This CDR3 region has 14 residues. The CDR3 region is CASLDPSTTGELFF. CDR3 DNA: TGCGCCAGCTTAGATCCGAGTACCACCGGGGAGCTGTTTTTT.

This chain uses TRBV19 with TRBJ2-1; TRBD2 matches 7 bases. J lost 1 base, V lost 7 bases, and 10 bases had no gene match. This CDR3 is built from 16 residues. Germline V gene sequence: CDR1 LNHDA, CDR2 SQIVND (reference sequence). In DNA, the CDR3 is TGTGCCAGTAACCCCGGGACTATGTTATCCTACAATGAGCAGTTCTTC. The encoded protein is CASNPGTMLSYNEQFF.

The CDR3, as DNA: TGTGCCAGCAGTTACCTCGAAATAGCGGGAGTACGGAATGAGCAGTTCTTC. Translated: CASSYLEIAGVRNEQFF. This chain connects TRBV13 to TRBJ2-1; 9 nucleotides match TRBD2. V was pared by 6 bases and J by 7 bases, with 16 bases of the junction left unmatched. Looked up from germline, CDR1 is PRHDT and CDR2 is FYEKMQ (reference sequence). The CDR3 runs to 17 residues. The entire variable domain, with the rest obtained from reference TRBV13 and TRBJ2-1, is as follows: AAGVIQSPRHLIKEKRETATLKCYPIPRHDTVYWYQQGPGQDPQFLISFYEKMQSDKGSIPDRFSAQQFSDYHSELNMSSLELGDSALYFCASSYLEIAGVRNEQFFGPGTRLTVL.

A single count supports this clone. The chain couples TRBV24-1 to TRBJ2-6, with D unresolved. Trimming removed 7 bases from V and 0 bases from J, with 12 bases in between. This CDR3 contains 16 residues. Per the germline V gene, CDR1 is KGHDR and CDR2 is SFDVKD. CDR3 residues: CATSLGSGSGANVLTF. DNA of the CDR3: TGTGCCACCAGCCTTGGCTCGGGCTCTGGGGCCAACGTCCTGACTTTC.

This rearrangement joins TRBV29-1 to TRBJ2-1, with 9 nucleotides matching TRBD2. Unmatched junction bases numbered 5, after V lost 0 bases and J lost 5 bases. The germline V gene encodes CDR1 SQVTM and CDR2 ANQGSEA. The length of the CDR3 is 15 residues. The CDR3 sequence: CSVEDLASGDNEQFF. In nucleotides, the CDR3 is TGCAGCGTTGAAGATCTAGCTAGCGGGGACAATGAGCAGTTCTTC.

The chain combines TRBV4-1 with TRBJ1-2; 7 positions agree with TRBD1. V dropped 1 base and J dropped 6; count of bases not matched to a gene: 5. CDR3 length: 14 amino acids. The V gene's germline CDR1 is MGHRA and CDR2 YSYEKL. The CDR3 DNA reads TGCGCCAGCAGCCAAGTGGGAGACAGGGATGGCTACACCTTC. It yields the protein CASSQVGDRDGYTF.

CDR3 coding DNA: TGTGCCAGCAGCAGACCGAGACAGGGGGGAAACACCATATATTTT. Encoded protein: CASSRPRQGGNTIYF. The rearrangement joins TRBV7-9 to TRBJ1-3; TRBD1 agrees at 8 bases. There are 15 residues in the CDR3. Germline V lookup: CDR1 SEHNR, CDR2 FQNEAQ (reference sequence). Trimming cost V 5 bases and J 4 bases; bases outside gene matches: 7.

The V and J genes are TRBV5-1 and TRBJ2-5; the match to TRBD2 covers 7 bases. Losses at the gene ends were 0 bases for V and 0 bases for J; bases not matched to a gene: 8. The CDR3 has 17 amino acids. Germline V gene data show CDR1 as SGHRS and CDR2 as YFSETQ. CDR3: CASSLGPGSGDQETQYF. The CDR3 nucleotides are TGCGCCAGCAGCTTGGGGCCCGGAAGCGGGGACCAAGAGACCCAGTACTTC.

The rearrangement links TRBV5-1 to TRBJ1-3; the D is unclear. This CDR3 has 16 amino acids. The V end was cut by 4 bases, the J end by 0 bases, with 14 bases between. Germline loops: CDR1 SGHRS, CDR2 YFSETQ. The CDR3 DNA sequence: TGCGCCAGCAGCCCGTGGGCCGGGGACTCTGGAAACACCATATATTTT. Its protein is CASSPWAGDSGNTIYF.

The chain combines TRBV9 with TRBJ2-1, with 11 positions matching TRBD2. V was clipped by 3 bases and J by 3 bases; unmatched bases: 5. The CDR3 contains 16 residues. Germline CDR1 and CDR2: SGDLS and YYNGEE. This CDR3 is CASSGGTSGLYNEQFF. CDR3 bases: TGTGCCAGCAGCGGAGGGACTAGCGGCCTCTACAATGAGCAGTTCTTC.

The chain combines TRBV27 with TRBJ2-3, with 13 positions matching TRBD2. Germline values: CDR1 MNHEY, CDR2 SMNVEV (reference sequence). The V and J ends lost 4 bases and 5 bases, in that order; junction bases with no gene match: 12. CDR3 length equals 18 residues. The DNA of the CDR3 is TGTGCCAGCAGTTCCACAAACCAACTAGCGGGGGGGGTAGATACGCAGTATTTT. It translates to CASSSTNQLAGGVDTQYF.

The rearrangement joins TRBV4-1 to TRBJ2-7; 10 nucleotides match TRBD1. Trimming cost V 4 bases and J 5 bases; bases outside gene matches: 11. CDR3 size: 16 residues. Germline V CDR1 and CDR2: MGHRA, YSYEKL. In DNA form, the CDR3 reads TGCGCCAGCAGCCCACTTCGGACAGGGGGTTTGAACGAGCAGTACTTC. Its translation is CASSPLRTGGLNEQYF.

This clone has just one count. The chain uses TRBV4-2 and TRBJ1-1; tentative D call: TRBD1 (5 bases). The germline V gene encodes CDR1 LGHNA and CDR2 YNFKEQ. This CDR3 comprises 16 residues. V gave up 1 base and J gave up 3 bases, with 15 bases separating them. The CDR3 bases are TGTGCCAGCAGCCAAGTCAGGGCCGGAATGGACACTGAAGCTTTCTTT. Translating gives CASSQVRAGMDTEAFF.

A single count supports this clone. The rearrangement uses TRBV2 and TRBJ1-5, with 8 bases that match TRBD1. CDR1 is SNHLY and CDR2 is FYNNEI in the germline V gene. V shed 5 bases and J 6 bases; nucleotides not matched to a gene: 9. The CDR3 sequence is 15 residues long. Here the CDR3 reads CASSSGQGSVQPQHF. In nucleotides, the CDR3 is TGTGCCAGCAGTTCCGGACAGGGCAGTGTTCAGCCCCAGCATTTT.

The gene calls are TRBV5-1 and TRBJ2-1; 7 positions match TRBD2. V lost 0 bases to trimming and J lost 1 base; unmatched junction nucleotides: 4. The CDR3 loop spans 16 amino acids. Germline lookup yields CDR1 SGHRS and CDR2 YFSETQ. The chain's CDR3 is CASSLVTAGSYNEQFF. CDR3 sequence (DNA): TGCGCCAGCAGCTTGGTAACAGCGGGGTCCTACAATGAGCAGTTCTTC. Drawing the rest from reference TRBV5-1 and TRBJ2-1, the complete variable domain is KAGVTQTPRYLIKTRGQQVTLSCSPISGHRSVSWYQQTPGQGLQFLFEYFSETQRNKGNFPGRFSGRQFSNSRSEMNVSTLELGDSALYLCASSLVTAGSYNEQFFGPGTRLTVL.

V and J are TRBV24-1 and TRBJ2-1; the match to TRBD2 covers 10 bases. Germline trimming cut 3 bases from V and 4 bases from J; bases unmatched to any gene: 5. Germline CDR1 KGHDR, CDR2 SFDVKD. The CDR3 spans 16 residues. CDR3: CATSDPPSGGYNEQFF. In nucleotides, the CDR3 is TGTGCCACCAGTGATCCCCCTAGCGGGGGATACAATGAGCAGTTCTTC.

The V and J genes are TRBV5-8 and TRBJ2-7; 9 bases agree with TRBD2. CDR3 length: 15 amino acids. Germline loops: CDR1 SGHTS, CDR2 YDEGEE. V lost 7 bases to trimming and J lost 4 bases; unmatched junction nucleotides: 12. Written as DNA, the CDR3 is TGTGCCAGCGCAATGAAGCTAGCGGGACCTTACGAGCAGTACTTC. It translates to CASAMKLAGPYEQYF. Filled out from reference TRBV5-8 and TRBJ2-7, the complete variable domain reads EAGVTQSPTHLIKTRGQQATLRCSPISGHTSVYWYQQALGLGLQFLLWYDEGEERNRGNFPPRFSGRQFPNYSSELNVNALELEDSALYLCASAMKLAGPYEQYFGPGTRLTVT.

The chain employs TRBV19 and TRBJ2-1, with TRBD2 matching 10 bases. The CDR3 spans 17 residues. Germline lookup yields CDR1 LNHDA and CDR2 SQIVND (reference sequence). The junction had 10 bases not matched to a gene; V was cut back by 4 bases and J by 4 bases. The CDR3 protein is CASSSPDPSGGYNEQFF. The DNA of the CDR3 is TGTGCCAGTAGTAGTCCCGATCCTAGCGGGGGTTACAATGAGCAGTTCTTC.

The V gene is TRBV3-1 (or the pseudogene TRBV3-2), the J gene TRBJ2-7; the D gene is possibly TRBD1 (5 bases). CDR3 length equals 15 residues. Deletions cut 0 bases from V and 4 bases from J, with 13 bases between. CDR1 and CDR2 (germline): LGHDT, YNNKEL (reference sequence). CDR3 amino acids: CASSQESGQGYEQYF. Here the CDR3 DNA reads TGTGCCAGCAGCCAAGAATCAGGACAAGGATACGAGCAGTACTTC.

CDR3 nucleotides: TGTGCCAGCTCGGCAGGGGGCAACTCTGGGGCCAACGTCCTGACTTTC. Translating it yields CASSAGGNSGANVLTF. V gene TRBV6-4 combines with J gene TRBJ2-6, with 8 bases aligning to TRBD1. Trimming at V came to 8 bases and at J to 0 bases, leaving 6 bases not matched to a gene. The CDR3 runs to 16 residues. The V gene's germline CDR1 is MRHNA and CDR2 SNTAGT.